The 20 T cell receptor beta chains below were found in one sample sequenced in a study of cytomegalovirus exposure and HLA in healthy donors. The PCR made use of 60 Vbeta and 13 Jbeta primers. Libraries were prepared by immunoSEQ multiplex PCR; TCRdb keeps only in-frame clonotypes and omits some of them. The repertoire table contains tens of thousands of clones. The sequenced sample consisted of PBMCs. The receptor source for this set is a man aged 50 to 60 in good health and CMV-seropositive.

The V and J genes are TRBV6-5 and TRBJ2-5; D is ambiguous. This CDR3 has 14 residues. Trimming took off 0 bases at V and 5 bases at J, with 10 bases between the two ends. CDR1 is MNHEY and CDR2 is SVGAGI in the germline V gene. The CDR3 DNA follows: TGTGCCAGCAGTTACTCCAGAGGTTCGGAGACCCAGTACTTC. Amino acids: CASSYSRGSETQYF.

The chain recombines TRBV18 with TRBJ1-1; D ambiguous. Germline V gives CDR1 KGHSH, CDR2 LQKENI. Trimming stripped 4 bases from V and 0 bases from J, with 15 bases between. This CDR3 spans 16 amino acids. CDR3 nucleotide sequence: TGTGCCAGCTCACTGTCGGTAACCTCGATGAACACTGAAGCTTTCTTT. Residues: CASSLSVTSMNTEAFF. Filled out from reference TRBV18 and TRBJ1-1, the complete variable domain reads NAGVMQNPRHLVRRRGQEARLRCSPMKGHSHVYWYRQLPEEGLKFMVYLQKENIIDESGMPKERFSAEFPKEGPSILRIQQVVRGDSAAYFCASSLSVTSMNTEAFFGQGTRLTVV.

V and J are TRBV18 and TRBJ2-7; 10 bases are shared with TRBD2. V was pared by 3 bases and J by 6 bases, with 11 bases of the junction left unmatched. The CDR3 loop spans 16 amino acids. The germline V gene has CDR1 KGHSH and CDR2 LQKENI. The CDR3 DNA follows: TGTGCCAGCTCACCGTCAGCGGGAGGGGTCTTCTTCGAGCAGTACTTC. Its translation is CASSPSAGGVFFEQYF.

The chain employs TRBV29-1 and TRBJ1-5, with 7 nucleotides matching TRBD1. CDR3 size: 13 residues. Trimming removed 7 bases from V and 3 bases from J; junction bases left unmatched: 6. Germline CDR1 SQVTM, CDR2 ANQGSEA. The DNA of the CDR3 is TGCAGCGCCCTGGGACAGCCCAATCAGCCCCAGCATTTT. It is translated as CSALGQPNQPQHF.

The CDR3 region is CASSLLSVNEQFF. Here the CDR3 DNA reads TGTGCCAGCAGCTTGTTAAGCGTAAATGAGCAGTTCTTC. The V and J genes are TRBV5-5 and TRBJ2-1; unclear D gene. This CDR3 region has 13 residues. Looked up from germline, CDR1 is SGHKS and CDR2 is YYEKEE (reference sequence). The germline V and J ends were trimmed by 1 base and 7 bases, with 9 bases remaining between them.

This chain connects TRBV29-1 to TRBJ1-1; tentative D call: TRBD1 (5 bases). The CDR3 has 11 amino acids. The V gene's germline CDR1 is SQVTM and CDR2 ANQGSEA. With 6 bases removed from V and 4 bases from J, the gap between germline ends came to 9 bases. Here the CDR3 DNA reads TGCAGCGTCCCCAGGGCCACTGAAGCTTTCTTT. It yields the protein CSVPRATEAFF.

The rearrangement links TRBV4-2 to TRBJ2-2; TRBD2 aligns across 8 bases. The CDR3 has 16 amino acids. Trimming at V came to 5 bases and at J to 4 bases, leaving 9 bases not matched to a gene. CDR1 is LGHNA, CDR2 YNFKEQ, per germline. CDR3 sequence reads: CASSSSGREGTGELFF. CDR3 in DNA: TGTGCCAGCAGCTCAAGCGGGAGAGAGGGCACCGGGGAGCTGTTTTTT.

V is TRBV19 and J is TRBJ1-1, with D tentatively TRBD1 (5 bases). V lost 3 bases and J lost 14, with 19 bases in between. This CDR3 region has 13 residues. Germline CDR1 is LNHDA and CDR2 is SQIVND (reference sequence). CDR3 amino acids: CASSIPWTRRVFF. The CDR3 DNA reads TGTGCCAGTAGTATTCCGTGGACACGTCGGGTCTTCTTT. The full variable domain, in which reference TRBV19 and TRBJ1-1 provide the parts outside the CDR3, is DGGITQSPKYLFRKEGQNVTLSCEQNLNHDAMYWYRQDPGQGLRLIYYSQIVNDFQKGDIAEGYSVSREKKESFPLTVTSAQKNPTAFYLCASSIPWTRRVFFGQGTRLTVV.

The rearrangement joins TRBV9 to TRBJ1-1, with 8 bases fitting TRBD1. Trimming at V came to 3 bases and at J to 5 bases, leaving 9 bases not matched to a gene. This CDR3 is built from 15 residues. Looked up from germline, CDR1 is SGDLS and CDR2 is YYNGEE. The CDR3 DNA reads as TGTGCCAGCAGCGCTCCGACAGGGGCTCGAACTGAAGCTTTCTTT. Protein sequence: CASSAPTGARTEAFF.

The rearrangement links TRBV29-1 to TRBJ2-1; D possibly corresponds to TRBD1 (6 bases). CDR3 length equals 17 residues. The V gene's germline CDR1 is SQVTM and CDR2 ANQGSEA. The V end lost 7 bases, the J end lost 3 bases, and 25 bases lay between the germline ends. Here the CDR3 DNA reads TGCAGCGGAACCGTAACTTCCGGGACAACCATCTACAATGAGCAGTTCTTC. Amino acids: CSGTVTSGTTIYNEQFF.

The V call is TRBV4-2, the J call TRBJ1-5; D unclear. Germline values: CDR1 LGHNA, CDR2 YNFKEQ. V was shortened by 1 base and J by 4 bases, with 14 bases between the two germline ends. CDR3 length: 16 amino acids. The CDR3 bases are TGTGCCAGCAGCCAAGGGGGAGGAGGTTATAATCAGCCCCAGCATTTT. It encodes CASSQGGGGYNQPQHF.

CDR3 coding DNA: TGTGCCAGCAGGACGGGACGGGGGGACACTGAAGCTTTCTTT. Translation gives CASRTGRGDTEAFF. The chain joins TRBV6-6 to TRBJ1-1; D might be TRBD1 (5 bases). Trimming stripped 6 bases from V and 3 bases from J, with 14 bases between. The CDR3 has 14 amino acids. The germline gives CDR1 MNHNY, CDR2 SVGAGI (reference sequence).

The J gene is TRBJ2-1, the V gene TRBV10-3; no firm D call. The length of the CDR3 is 14 residues. Per the germline V gene, CDR1 is ENHRY and CDR2 is SYGVKD. V dropped 3 bases and J dropped 3 bases, with 9 bases sitting between them. DNA of the CDR3: TGTGCCATCAGTGATGAGACTTACTACAATGAGCAGTTCTTC. Translation: CAISDETYYNEQFF.

This CDR3 reads CAWSVKFGSSGEQFF. In DNA form, the CDR3 reads TGTGCCTGGAGTGTCAAGTTCGGGAGCTCCGGTGAGCAGTTCTTC. The chain is built from TRBV30 and TRBJ2-1; maybe TRBD2 (6 bases). Germline lookup yields CDR1 GTSNPN and CDR2 SVGIG (reference sequence). With 0 bases removed from V and 9 bases from J, the gap between germline ends came to 18 bases. The CDR3 sequence is 15 residues long.

V usage is TRBV5-4 and J usage is TRBJ2-7, with 8 bases matching TRBD1. Germline-derived CDR1 and CDR2 are SGHNT and YYREEE (reference sequence). V dropped 2 bases and J dropped 5; count of bases not matched to a gene: 6. This CDR3 spans 14 amino acids. CDR3: CASSLPDRDHEQYF. CDR3 bases: TGTGCCAGCAGCTTACCGGACAGGGACCACGAGCAGTACTTC.

In DNA form, the CDR3 reads TGTGCCAGCAGCCCCCCCCCTAGCGGGAGGGAGGGGGAGCTGTTTTTT. This codes for CASSPPPSGREGELFF. V and J are TRBV11-2 and TRBJ2-2, with 12 bases that match TRBD2. Germline CDR1 reads SGHAT; CDR2 reads FQNNGV. This CDR3 spans 16 amino acids. The junction had 9 bases not matched to a gene; V was cut back by 5 bases and J by 8 bases.

The V and J genes are TRBV7-9 and TRBJ1-5, with 7 nucleotides matching TRBD1. V lost 3 bases, J lost 7 bases, and 9 bases stayed unmatched. Germline lookup yields CDR1 SEHNR and CDR2 FQNEAQ (reference sequence). The CDR3 consists of 15 residues. The CDR3 sequence is CASSLGDSRNQPQHF. CDR3 bases: TGTGCCAGCAGCTTGGGGGACAGTCGGAACCAGCCCCAGCATTTT.

The chain uses TRBV7-6 and TRBJ2-1; TRBD1 matches at 12 bases. CDR1 SGHVS and CDR2 FNYEAQ come from the germline V gene. The CDR3 covers 22 residues. Losses at the gene ends were 5 bases for V and 2 bases for J; bases not matched to a gene: 22. CDR3 residues: CASSHARGIPGQGASAYNEQFF. The CDR3 DNA follows: TGTGCCAGCAGCCATGCTAGGGGGATACCGGGACAGGGGGCCTCCGCCTACAATGAGCAGTTCTTC.

The V and J genes are TRBV19 and TRBJ2-3; tentatively, D is TRBD2 (5 bases). The ends were cut back, 6 bases at V and 4 bases at J, with 17 bases in the middle. Germline CDR1 reads LNHDA; CDR2 reads SQIVND (reference sequence). This CDR3 region has 15 residues. In DNA form, the CDR3 reads TGTGCCAGTAGAGAAACTAGTGGTGTCGCAGATACGCAGTATTTT. Its translation is CASRETSGVADTQYF.

This chain uses TRBV19 with TRBJ2-4; 10 nucleotides line up with TRBD1. V shed 9 bases, J shed 1 base, and the junction held 12 bases outside the gene matches. From germline, CDR1 is LNHDA and CDR2 SQIVND (reference sequence). The CDR3 consists of 17 residues. In DNA form, the CDR3 reads TGTGCCAGCACGGACAGGGGGAGACAGGGGGCCAAAAACATTCAGTACTTC. This encodes CASTDRGRQGAKNIQYF.